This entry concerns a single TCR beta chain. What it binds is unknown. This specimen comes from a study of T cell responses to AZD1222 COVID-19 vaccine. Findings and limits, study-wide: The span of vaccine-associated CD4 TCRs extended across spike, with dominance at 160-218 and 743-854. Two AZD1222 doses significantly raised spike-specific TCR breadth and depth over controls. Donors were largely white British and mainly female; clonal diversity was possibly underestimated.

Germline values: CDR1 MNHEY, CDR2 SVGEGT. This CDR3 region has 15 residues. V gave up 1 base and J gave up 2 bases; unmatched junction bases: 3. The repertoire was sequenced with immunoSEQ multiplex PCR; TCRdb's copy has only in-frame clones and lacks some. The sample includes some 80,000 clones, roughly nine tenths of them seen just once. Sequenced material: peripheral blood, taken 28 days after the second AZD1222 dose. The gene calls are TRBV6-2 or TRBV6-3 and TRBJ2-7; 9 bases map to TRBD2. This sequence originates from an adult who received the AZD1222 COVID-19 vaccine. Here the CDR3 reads CASSYLREGTYEQYF. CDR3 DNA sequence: TGTGCCAGCAGTTACTTGCGGGAGGGCACCTACGAGCAGTACTTC.